The present entry profiles one TCR beta chain with its context. The data belong to a study of T-cell reconstitution after alpha-beta-depleted transplantation in children. As it was prepared, the TCRbeta library received unique molecular identifiers. One entry per CDR3 protein results from TCRdb running MiXCR on the PCR reads. The sample consists of hundreds of thousands of distinct CDR3 sequences, under 15% of them appearing once. CDR3 length equals 14 residues. V lost 6 bases and J lost 2, with 14 bases in between. Per the germline V gene, CDR1 is DFQATT and CDR2 is SNEGSKA (reference sequence). This TCR came from a male patient between 5 and 17 years old who had a stem cell transplant for acute myeloid leukemia, so the T cells may come from the graft donor. The input for sequencing was PBMCs, mostly from graft donor cells, taken 360 days after TCRalphabeta/CD19-depleted stem cell transplant. The chain links TRBV20-1 to TRBJ1-3; a weak D match, TRBD1 (6 bases). The CDR3 DNA sequence: TGCAGTGCCCTTGGGGGGGCGACTGGAAACACCATATATTTT. Protein product: CSALGGATGNTIYF.